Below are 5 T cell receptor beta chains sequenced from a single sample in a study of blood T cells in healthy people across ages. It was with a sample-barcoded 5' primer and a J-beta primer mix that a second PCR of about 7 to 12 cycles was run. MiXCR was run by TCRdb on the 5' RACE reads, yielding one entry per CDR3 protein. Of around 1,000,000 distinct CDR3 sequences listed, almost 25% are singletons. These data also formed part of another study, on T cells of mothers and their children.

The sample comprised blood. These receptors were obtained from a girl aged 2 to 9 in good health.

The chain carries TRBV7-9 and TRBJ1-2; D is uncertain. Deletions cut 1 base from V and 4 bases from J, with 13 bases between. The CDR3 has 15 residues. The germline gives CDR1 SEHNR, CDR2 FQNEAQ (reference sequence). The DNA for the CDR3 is TGTGCCAGCAGCTTAGAGACTAATCCCATCTATGGCTACACCTTC. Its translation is CASSLETNPIYGYTF.

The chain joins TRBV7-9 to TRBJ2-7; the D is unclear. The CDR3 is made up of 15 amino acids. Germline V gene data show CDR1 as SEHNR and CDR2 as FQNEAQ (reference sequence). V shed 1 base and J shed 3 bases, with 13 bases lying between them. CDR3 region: CASSLDFSPRYEQYF. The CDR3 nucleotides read TGTGCCAGCAGCTTAGACTTCTCCCCGCGCTACGAGCAGTACTTC.

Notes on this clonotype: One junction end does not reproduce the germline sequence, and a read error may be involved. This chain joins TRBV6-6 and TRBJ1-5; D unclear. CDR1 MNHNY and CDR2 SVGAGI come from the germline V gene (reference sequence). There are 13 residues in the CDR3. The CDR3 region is CAGSIRDGQPQHF. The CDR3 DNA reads TGTGCCGGCAGTATAAGGGATGGTCAGCCCCAGCATTTT.

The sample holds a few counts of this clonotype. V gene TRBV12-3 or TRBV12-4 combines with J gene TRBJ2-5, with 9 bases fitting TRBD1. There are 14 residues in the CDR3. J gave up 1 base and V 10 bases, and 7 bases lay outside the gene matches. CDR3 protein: CATARQGVQETQYF. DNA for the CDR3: TGTGCCACCGCCCGACAGGGGGTCCAAGAGACCCAGTACTTC.

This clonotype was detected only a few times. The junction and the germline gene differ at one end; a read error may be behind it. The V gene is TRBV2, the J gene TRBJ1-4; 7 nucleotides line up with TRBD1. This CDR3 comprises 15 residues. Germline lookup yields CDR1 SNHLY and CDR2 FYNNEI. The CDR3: CASSELTGRWEKLFF. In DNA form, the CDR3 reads TGTGCCAGCAGTGAGTTGACAGGGCGATGGGAAAAGCTGTTTTTT.